Listed below are T cell receptor beta chains from one sample, sequenced in a study of early T cells in non-severe SARS-CoV-2 infection. TCRdb itself ran the 5' RACE reads through MiXCR, one entry per CDR3 protein. This table has tens of thousands of distinct CDR3 sequences, around 7.8% appearing once. The sequencing input was whole blood. The receptor set was obtained from an adult who was a healthcare worker with PCR-confirmed SARS-CoV-2 infection or an uninfected control (not recorded which). The CDR3 runs from the conserved cysteine through the conserved F or W. The order of the fields is CDR3 length, V gene, clone size, CDR3 protein. The size entry is marked missing in some rows and otherwise reads once, few, many or a size class.

>13|TRBV10-1|many
CATRTSGASEQFF
>14|TRBV12-3/TRBV12-4|many
CASSLGQGGIRQYF
>14|TRBV7-3|.
CASSSPLAGNEQFF
>15|TRBV18|few
CASSPNRDTSYEQYF
>16|TRBV7-2|few
CASSLGGGALLETQYF
>14|TRBV10-2|many
CASSEKGPLREQYF
>14|TRBV7-9|many
CASSLAARLYGYTF
>15|TRBV6-2/TRBV6-3|few
CASSYSRGLIDRYTF
>14|TRBV24-1|.
CATSGVGQPHEQYF
>15|TRBV27|.
CASSYRTATTDTQYF
>17|TRBV12-3/TRBV12-4|many
CASSSLRDRHNTGELFF
>18|TRBV7-6|many
CASSLGSSWEKAGYEQYF